Listed below are T cell receptor beta chains from one sample, sequenced in a study of T cell responses to AZD1222 COVID-19 vaccine. This table comes from immunoSEQ multiplex PCR, and its TCRdb copy is limited to in-frame clones, with some not included. In the table there are about 120,000 clones, about nine tenths of which are singletons. The input for sequencing was peripheral blood, taken on day 0 of AZD1222 vaccination. The receptors originated from an adult in good health. Each CDR3 is given with its conserved first and last residue. A D gene is named only where the DNA matches it firmly. A row's size may be missing; if present it is once, few, many or a size class.

size: -; J: TRBJ2-3; V: TRBV12-5; D: -; CDR3: CASGRMGADTQYF; DNA: TGTGCTAGTGGTCGGATGGGCGCAGATACGCAGTATTTT
size: -; J: TRBJ1-5; V: TRBV28; D: TRBD1; CDR3: CASSPRGAPNQPQHF; DNA: TGTGCCAGCAGTCCCAGGGGGGCCCCAAATCAGCCCCAGCATTTT
size: -; J: TRBJ1-1; V: TRBV27; D: -; CDR3: CASSKGENTEAFF; DNA: TGTGCCAGCAGCAAGGGGGAGAACACTGAAGCTTTCTTT
size: -; J: TRBJ2-7; V: TRBV6-2/TRBV6-3; D: -; CDR3: CASSPHYEQYF; DNA: TGTGCCAGCAGTCCACACTACGAGCAGTACTTC
size: -; J: TRBJ1-1; V: TRBV12-3/TRBV12-4; D: TRBD1; CDR3: CASCRDRNTEAFF; DNA: TGTGCCAGCTGCCGGGACAGGAACACTGAAGCTTTCTTT
size: -; J: TRBJ2-1; V: TRBV19; D: TRBD2; CDR3: CASSSGTSGGSYIYEQFF; DNA: TGTGCCAGTAGTTCCGGGACTAGCGGGGGTTCCTACATTTATGAGCAGTTCTTC
size: once; J: TRBJ2-7; V: TRBV5-4; D: TRBD1; CDR3: CASSLDRGGYEQYF; DNA: TGTGCCAGCAGCTTGGACAGGGGCGGCTACGAGCAGTACTTC
size: -; J: TRBJ1-1; V: TRBV18; D: -; CDR3: CATTGNMNTEAFF; DNA: TGTGCCACCACCGGGAACATGAACACTGAAGCTTTCTTT
size: -; J: TRBJ2-4; V: TRBV9; D: -; CDR3: CASSVSPASSKNIQYF; DNA: TGTGCCAGCAGCGTCTCCCCGGCTTCGTCCAAAAACATTCAGTACTTC
size: -; J: TRBJ1-1; V: TRBV7-2; D: TRBD1; CDR3: CASSSGTGETEAFF; DNA: TGTGCCAGCAGCTCTGGGACAGGGGAGACTGAAGCTTTCTTT
size: -; J: TRBJ2-3; V: TRBV18; D: TRBD2; CDR3: CASSLAGITDTQYF; DNA: TGTGCCAGCTCACTAGCGGGGATAACAGATACGCAGTATTTT
size: -; J: TRBJ2-1; V: TRBV12-5; D: -; CDR3: CASGTTIFDEQFF; DNA: TGTGCTAGTGGCACTACTATCTTCGATGAGCAGTTCTTC
size: -; J: TRBJ1-1; V: TRBV19; D: -; CDR3: CASSIDVKAPNTEAFF; DNA: TGTGCCAGTAGTATAGATGTTAAGGCGCCGAACACTGAAGCTTTCTTT